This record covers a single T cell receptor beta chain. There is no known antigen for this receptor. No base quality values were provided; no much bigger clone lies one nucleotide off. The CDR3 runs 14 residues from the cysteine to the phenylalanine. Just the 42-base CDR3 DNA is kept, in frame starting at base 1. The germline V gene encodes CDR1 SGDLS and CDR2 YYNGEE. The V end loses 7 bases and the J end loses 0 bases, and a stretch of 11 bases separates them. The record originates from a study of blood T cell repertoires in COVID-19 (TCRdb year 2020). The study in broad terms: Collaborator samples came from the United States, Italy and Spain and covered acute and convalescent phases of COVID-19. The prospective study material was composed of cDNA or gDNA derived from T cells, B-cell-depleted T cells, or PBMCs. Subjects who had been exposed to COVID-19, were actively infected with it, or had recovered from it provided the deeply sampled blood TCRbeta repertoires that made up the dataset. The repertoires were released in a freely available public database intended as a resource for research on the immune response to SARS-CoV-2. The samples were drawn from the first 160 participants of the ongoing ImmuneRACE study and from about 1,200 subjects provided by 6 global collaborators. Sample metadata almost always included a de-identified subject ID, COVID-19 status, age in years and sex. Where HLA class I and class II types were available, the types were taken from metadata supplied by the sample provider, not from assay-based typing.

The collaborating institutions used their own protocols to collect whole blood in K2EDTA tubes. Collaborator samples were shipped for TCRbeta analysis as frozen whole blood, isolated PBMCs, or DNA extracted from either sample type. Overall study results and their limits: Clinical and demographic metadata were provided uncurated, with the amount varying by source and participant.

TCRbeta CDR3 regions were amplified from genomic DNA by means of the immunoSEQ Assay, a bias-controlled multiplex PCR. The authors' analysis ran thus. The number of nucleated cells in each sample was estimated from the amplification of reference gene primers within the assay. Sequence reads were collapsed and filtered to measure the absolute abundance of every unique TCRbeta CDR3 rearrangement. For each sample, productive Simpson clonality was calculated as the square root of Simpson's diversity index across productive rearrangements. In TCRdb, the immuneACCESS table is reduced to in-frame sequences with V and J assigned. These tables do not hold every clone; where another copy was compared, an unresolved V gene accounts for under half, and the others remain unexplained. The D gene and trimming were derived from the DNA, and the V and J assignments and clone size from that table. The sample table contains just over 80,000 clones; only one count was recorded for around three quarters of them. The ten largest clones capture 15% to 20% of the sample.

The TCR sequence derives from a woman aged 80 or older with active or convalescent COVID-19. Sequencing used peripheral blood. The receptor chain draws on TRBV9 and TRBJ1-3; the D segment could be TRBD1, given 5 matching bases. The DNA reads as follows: TGTGCCAGCGGATGGGACTCCTCTGGAAACACCATATATTTT. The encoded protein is CASGWDSSGNTIYF.